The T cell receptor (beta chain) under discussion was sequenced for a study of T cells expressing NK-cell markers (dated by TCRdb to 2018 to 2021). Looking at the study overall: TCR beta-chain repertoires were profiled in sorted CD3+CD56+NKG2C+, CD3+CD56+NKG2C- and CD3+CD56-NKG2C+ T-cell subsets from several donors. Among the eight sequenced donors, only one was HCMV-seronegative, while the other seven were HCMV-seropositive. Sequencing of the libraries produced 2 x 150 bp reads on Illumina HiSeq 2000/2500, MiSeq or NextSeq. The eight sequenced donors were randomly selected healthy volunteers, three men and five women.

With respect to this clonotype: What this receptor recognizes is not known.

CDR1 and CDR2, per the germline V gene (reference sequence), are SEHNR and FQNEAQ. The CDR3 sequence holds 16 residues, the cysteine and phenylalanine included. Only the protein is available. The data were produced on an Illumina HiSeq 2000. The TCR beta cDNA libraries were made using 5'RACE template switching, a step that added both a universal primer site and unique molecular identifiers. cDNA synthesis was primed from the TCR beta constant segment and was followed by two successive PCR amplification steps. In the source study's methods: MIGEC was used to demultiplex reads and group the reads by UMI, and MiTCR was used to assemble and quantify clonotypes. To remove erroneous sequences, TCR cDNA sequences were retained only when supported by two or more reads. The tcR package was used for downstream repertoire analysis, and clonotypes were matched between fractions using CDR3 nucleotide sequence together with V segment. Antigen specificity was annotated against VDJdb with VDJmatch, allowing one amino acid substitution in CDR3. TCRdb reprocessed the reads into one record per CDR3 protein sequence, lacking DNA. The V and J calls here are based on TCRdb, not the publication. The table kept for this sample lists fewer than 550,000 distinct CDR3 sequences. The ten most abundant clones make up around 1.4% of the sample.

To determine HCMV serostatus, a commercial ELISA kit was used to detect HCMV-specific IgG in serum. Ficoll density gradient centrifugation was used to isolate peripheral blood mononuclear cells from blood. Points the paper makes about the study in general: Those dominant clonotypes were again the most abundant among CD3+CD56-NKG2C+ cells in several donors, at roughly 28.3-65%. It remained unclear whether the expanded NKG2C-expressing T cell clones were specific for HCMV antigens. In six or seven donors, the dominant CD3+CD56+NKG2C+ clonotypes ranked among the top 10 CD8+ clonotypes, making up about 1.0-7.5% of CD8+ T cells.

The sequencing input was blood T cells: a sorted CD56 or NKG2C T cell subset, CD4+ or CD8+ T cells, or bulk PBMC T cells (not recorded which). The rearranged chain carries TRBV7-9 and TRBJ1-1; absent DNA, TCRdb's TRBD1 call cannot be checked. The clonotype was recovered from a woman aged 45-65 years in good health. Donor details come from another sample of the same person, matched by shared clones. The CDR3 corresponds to CASSPTRTGGSSEAFF. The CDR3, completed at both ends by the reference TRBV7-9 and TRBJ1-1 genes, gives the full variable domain DTGVSQNPRHKITKRGQNVTFRCDPISEHNRLYWYRQTLGQGPEFLTYFQNEAQLEKSRLLSDRFSAERPKGSFSTLEIQRTEQGDSAMYLCASSPTRTGGSSEAFFGQGTRLTVV.